This T cell receptor beta chain appears in the sequencing data of a study of neurological immune-mediated disorders. Overall study findings and caveats: One cluster of related CDR3 sequences contained, by phylogenetic grouping, the repertoires of 18 of 34 multiple sclerosis patients and formed a possible signature.

CDR1 and CDR2 (germline): SGDLS, YYNGEE. The V end lost 0 bases, the J end lost 1 base, and 4 bases lay between the germline ends. This CDR3 is built from 13 residues. Using its own MiXCR run on the 5' RACE reads, TCRdb lists one record per CDR3 protein. The table lists 45,000 to 70,000 distinct CDR3 sequences, more than 4% of them singletons. This clonotype has ten or more counts. Antigen unknown. V gene TRBV9 combines with J gene TRBJ1-2; D gene unclear. The source of this sequence is a man aged 45 to 65 with multiple sclerosis. Material: PBMCs. CDR3 amino acids: CASSVDFNYGYTF. In DNA form, the CDR3 reads TGTGCCAGCAGCGTAGATTTTAACTATGGCTACACCTTC.